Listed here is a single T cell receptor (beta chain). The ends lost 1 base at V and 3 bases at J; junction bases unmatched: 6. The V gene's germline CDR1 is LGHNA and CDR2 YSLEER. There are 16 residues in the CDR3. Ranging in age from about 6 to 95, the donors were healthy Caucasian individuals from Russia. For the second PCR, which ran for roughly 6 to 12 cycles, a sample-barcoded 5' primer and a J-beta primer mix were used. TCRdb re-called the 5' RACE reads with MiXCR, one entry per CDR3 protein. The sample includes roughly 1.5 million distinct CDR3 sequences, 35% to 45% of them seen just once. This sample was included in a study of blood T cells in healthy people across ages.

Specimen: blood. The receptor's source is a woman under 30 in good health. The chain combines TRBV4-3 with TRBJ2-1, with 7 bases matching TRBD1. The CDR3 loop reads CASSQAAGTVYNEQFF. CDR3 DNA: TGCGCCAGCAGCCAAGCAGCCGGGACAGTCTACAATGAGCAGTTCTTC.